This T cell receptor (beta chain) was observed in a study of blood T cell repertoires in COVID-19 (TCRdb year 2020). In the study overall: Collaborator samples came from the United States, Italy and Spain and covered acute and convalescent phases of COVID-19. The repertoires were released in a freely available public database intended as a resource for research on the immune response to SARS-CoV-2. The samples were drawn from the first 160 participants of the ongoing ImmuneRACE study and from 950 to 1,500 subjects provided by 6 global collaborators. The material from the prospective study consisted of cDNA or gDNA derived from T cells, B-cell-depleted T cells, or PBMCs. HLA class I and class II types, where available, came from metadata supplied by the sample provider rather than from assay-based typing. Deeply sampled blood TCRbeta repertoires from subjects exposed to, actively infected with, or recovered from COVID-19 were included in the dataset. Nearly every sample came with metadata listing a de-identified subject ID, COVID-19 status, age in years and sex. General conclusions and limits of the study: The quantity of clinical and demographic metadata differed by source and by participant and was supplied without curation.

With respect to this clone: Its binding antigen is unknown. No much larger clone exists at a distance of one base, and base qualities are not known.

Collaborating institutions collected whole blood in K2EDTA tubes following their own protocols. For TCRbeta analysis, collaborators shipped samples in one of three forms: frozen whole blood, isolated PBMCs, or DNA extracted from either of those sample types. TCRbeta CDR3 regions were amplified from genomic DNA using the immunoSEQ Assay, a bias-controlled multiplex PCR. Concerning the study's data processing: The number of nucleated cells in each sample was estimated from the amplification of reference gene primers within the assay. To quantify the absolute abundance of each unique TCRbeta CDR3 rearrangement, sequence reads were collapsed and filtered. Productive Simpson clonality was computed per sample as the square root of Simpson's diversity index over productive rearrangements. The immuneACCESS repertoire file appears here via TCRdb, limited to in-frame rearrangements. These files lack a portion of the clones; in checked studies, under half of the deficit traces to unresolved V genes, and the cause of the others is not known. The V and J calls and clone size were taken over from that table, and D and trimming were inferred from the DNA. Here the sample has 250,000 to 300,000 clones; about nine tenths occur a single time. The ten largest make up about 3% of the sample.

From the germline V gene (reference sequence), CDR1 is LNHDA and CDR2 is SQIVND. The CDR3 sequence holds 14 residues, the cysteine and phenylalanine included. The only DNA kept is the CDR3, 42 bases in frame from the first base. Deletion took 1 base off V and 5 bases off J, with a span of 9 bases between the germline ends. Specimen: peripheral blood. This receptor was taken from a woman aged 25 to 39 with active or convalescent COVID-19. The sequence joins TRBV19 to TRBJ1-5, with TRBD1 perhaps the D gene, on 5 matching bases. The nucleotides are TGTGCCAGTAGTATAGGGACACGCGATCAGCCCCAGCATTTT. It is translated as CASSIGTRDQPQHF.